These 2 T cell receptor beta chains were sequenced from one sample in a study of shared clonotypes between healthy human individuals. The assay was immunoSEQ multiplex PCR, and TCRdb's table has in-frame clones only and misses some. Of 560,000 or so clones listed, 95% to 97% are singletons. The naive CD8 fraction comprised CD45RO-negative cells positively selected for CCR7 and excluded terminally differentiated effector memory CD45RA+ cells. The specimen sequenced was naive CD8+ T cells sorted from blood. These receptors were taken from a woman in her twenties or thirties in good health.

This chain links TRBV28 with TRBJ2-3, with D perhaps matching TRBD1 or TRBD2 (5 bases each). V was clipped by 6 bases and J by 0 bases, with 13 bases between them. CDR3 length: 15 residues. CDR1 and CDR2 (germline): MDHEN, SYDVKM. CDR3 sequence: CASRRGTASTDTQYF. CDR3 DNA: TGTGCCAGCAGGCGAGGGACGGCTAGCACAGATACGCAGTATTTT.

CDR3 nucleotide sequence: TGTGCCAGCAGCCCCGGGACAGGACCCTCCTACGAGCAGTACTTC. Translated, it gives CASSPGTGPSYEQYF. The chain has TRBV7-8 and TRBJ2-7; TRBD1 aligns across 8 bases. CDR1 is SGHVS and CDR2 is FQNEAQ in the germline V gene. CDR3 length: 15 amino acids. With 5 bases clipped from V and 0 bases from J, the junction kept 6 bases outside the gene matches.